One and the same sample provided the 20 T cell receptor beta chains below, sequenced in a study of cytomegalovirus exposure and HLA in healthy donors. PCR amplification relied on 60 Vbeta primers (plus 13 Jbeta primers). TCRdb keeps only in-frame clones here, not all; method: immunoSEQ multiplex PCR. This sample has approximately 220,000 clones, with about 75% found just once. The sequencing sample was made of PBMCs. These receptors all stem from a man between 18 and 29 years old in good health and CMV-seronegative.

This chain uses TRBV19 with TRBJ2-5; D perhaps matches TRBD2 (5 bases). Germline CDR1 reads LNHDA; CDR2 reads SQIVND (reference sequence). Trimming cost V 6 bases and J 5 bases, with 19 bases left between them. The CDR3 has 15 residues. Here the CDR3 DNA reads TGTGCCAGTAGCGCGTCGGGATCTATCTCGGAGACCCAGTACTTC. It codes for CASSASGSISETQYF.

The chain employs TRBV5-1 and TRBJ2-1; D call uncertain. There are 11 residues in the CDR3. V lost 3 bases and J 10 bases, leaving 8 bases between the germline ends. CDR1 is SGHRS, CDR2 YFSETQ, per germline. CDR3 loop: CASSSGREQFF. For the CDR3, the DNA is TGCGCCAGCAGCTCAGGAAGGGAGCAGTTCTTC. Full variable domain (missing parts from reference TRBV5-1 and TRBJ2-1): KAGVTQTPRYLIKTRGQQVTLSCSPISGHRSVSWYQQTPGQGLQFLFEYFSETQRNKGNFPGRFSGRQFSNSRSEMNVSTLELGDSALYLCASSSGREQFFGPGTRLTVL.

The gene calls are TRBV5-1 and TRBJ2-3, with 8 bases fitting TRBD2. The germline CDR1 and CDR2 sequences are SGHRS and YFSETQ. The CDR3 has 15 residues. Germline trimming cut 2 bases from V and 4 bases from J; bases unmatched to any gene: 6. The CDR3 loop reads CASSFYTSGSDTQYF. DNA of the CDR3: TGCGCCAGCAGCTTTTATACTAGCGGCTCAGATACGCAGTATTTT. The full variable domain, with the rest looked up from reference TRBV5-1 and TRBJ2-3, is KAGVTQTPRYLIKTRGQQVTLSCSPISGHRSVSWYQQTPGQGLQFLFEYFSETQRNKGNFPGRFSGRQFSNSRSEMNVSTLELGDSALYLCASSFYTSGSDTQYFGPGTRLTVL.

The chain combines TRBV5-6 with TRBJ2-7; the match to TRBD2 covers 10 bases. V lost 2 bases and J lost 5; bases outside the gene matches: 7. This CDR3 contains 15 residues. Per the germline V gene, CDR1 is SGHDT and CDR2 is YYEEEE. CDR3 coding DNA: TGTGCCAGCAGCTTTGAGTTTAGCGGGAGGAACGAGCAGTACTTC. Its protein product is CASSFEFSGRNEQYF.

V is TRBV12-5 and J is TRBJ1-1; D might be TRBD1 (5 bases). The CDR3 is 17 residues long. Trimming took off 0 bases at V and 10 bases at J, with 24 bases between the two ends. Germline assignment: CDR1 LGHNT and CDR2 FRNRAP. CDR3 protein: CASGLVINPAGSWGAFF. The CDR3 DNA sequence: TGTGCTAGTGGTTTGGTAATTAACCCAGCAGGGTCGTGGGGAGCTTTCTTT.

This clone was observed once. The V gene is TRBV27, the J gene TRBJ2-1, with TRBD2 matching over 8 bases. Germline-derived CDR1 and CDR2 are MNHEY and SMNVEV (reference sequence). The CDR3 contains 16 residues. V shed 2 bases, J shed 4 bases, and the junction held 7 bases outside the gene matches. CDR3 amino acids: CASSLLAGGLYNEQFF. The CDR3, as DNA: TGTGCCAGCAGTTTACTCGCGGGAGGACTTTACAATGAGCAGTTCTTC.

This clone was picked up one time. The CDR3 DNA follows: TGTGCCAGCTCACCACCCTCGGGGAACTACAATGAGCAGTTCTTC. Translated, it gives CASSPPSGNYNEQFF. The rearrangement joins TRBV18 to TRBJ2-1; D perhaps matches TRBD2 (5 bases). Germline CDR1 KGHSH, CDR2 LQKENI. The CDR3 spans 15 residues. The V gene lost 0 bases and the J gene lost 3 bases, with 9 bases spanning the gap. Together with reference TRBV18 and TRBJ2-1, the CDR3 gives the full variable domain: NAGVMQNPRHLVRRRGQEARLRCSPMKGHSHVYWYRQLPEEGLKFMVYLQKENIIDESGMPKERFSAEFPKEGPSILRIQQVVRGDSAAYFCASSPPSGNYNEQFFGPGTRLTVL.

The chain employs TRBV7-2 and TRBJ2-3; 7 bases match TRBD2. Germline V gives CDR1 SGHTA, CDR2 FQGNSA. The CDR3 has 15 amino acids. V was pared by 5 bases and J by 2 bases, with 7 bases of the junction left unmatched. The CDR3 sequence is CASSTGGRVTDTQYF. For the CDR3, the DNA is TGTGCCAGCAGCACAGGAGGGAGGGTCACAGATACGCAGTATTTT.

The rearrangement links TRBV2 to TRBJ1-2, with TRBD1 matching 10 bases. Germline V gene data show CDR1 as SNHLY and CDR2 as FYNNEI. The CDR3 runs 14 residues. V gave up 7 bases and J gave up 4 bases; unmatched junction bases: 6. The chain's CDR3 is CASTLTGGGYGYTF. CDR3 nucleotides: TGTGCCAGCACCTTGACAGGGGGCGGCTATGGCTACACCTTC. Variable domain in full (rest from reference TRBV2 and TRBJ1-2): EPEVTQTPSHQVTQMGQEVILRCVPISNHLYFYWYRQILGQKVEFLVSFYNNEISEKSEIFDDQFSVERPDGSNFTLKIRSTKLEDSAMYFCASTLTGGGYGYTFGSGTRLTVV.

This chain uses TRBV12-5 with TRBJ1-1; D not certain. The germline V gene encodes CDR1 LGHNT and CDR2 FRNRAP. V dropped 5 bases and J dropped 1 base, with 8 bases sitting between them. This CDR3 has 13 amino acids. The chain's CDR3 is CASGHPENTEAFF. In nucleotides, the CDR3 is TGTGCTAGTGGTCACCCAGAGAACACTGAAGCTTTCTTT.

The CDR3, as DNA: TGCGCCAGCAGCCAAGCAGGGGCGGACTCCTACAATGAGCAGTTCTTC. The encoded protein is CASSQAGADSYNEQFF. The chain combines TRBV4-1 with TRBJ2-1; tentatively, D is TRBD1 (6 bases). Germline V CDR1 and CDR2: MGHRA, YSYEKL. The V and J ends lost 1 base and 0 bases respectively, with 10 bases between them. This CDR3 region has 16 residues.

This clone has just one count. The rearrangement links TRBV4-3 to TRBJ2-7; 11 bases map to TRBD1. The V gene's germline CDR1 is LGHNA and CDR2 YSLEER. V lost 4 bases and J lost 6; bases outside the gene matches: 5. The CDR3 totals 14 residues. The CDR3 loop is CASSRTGTGGEQYF. For the CDR3, the DNA is TGCGCCAGCAGCCGGACCGGGACAGGGGGCGAGCAGTACTTC.

The chain uses TRBV18 and TRBJ1-5; 8 nucleotides agree with TRBD1. The germline gives CDR1 KGHSH, CDR2 LQKENI. V dropped 8 bases and J dropped 3; count of bases not matched to a gene: 9. The CDR3 contains 15 residues. The CDR3 sequence: CASRTGKGDNQPQHF. The DNA of the CDR3 is TGTGCCAGCCGGACAGGGAAAGGCGACAATCAGCCCCAGCATTTT.

There are a few counts of this clone. The V gene is TRBV7-9, the J gene TRBJ1-6; D gene ambiguous. This CDR3 is built from 15 residues. Germline CDR1 is SEHNR and CDR2 is FQNEAQ (reference sequence). V was trimmed by 5 bases and J by 9 bases, leaving 17 bases between them. Written as DNA, the CDR3 is TGTGCCAGCAGCCGAGAGGATGAAGTAGTTTCACCCCTCCACTTT. This sequence encodes CASSREDEVVSPLHF.

The chain has TRBV30 and TRBJ1-5, with D uncertain. This CDR3 region has 13 residues. Germline CDR1 is GTSNPN and CDR2 is SVGIG (reference sequence). The ends were cut back, 1 base at V and 5 bases at J, with 9 bases in the middle. The CDR3, as DNA: TGTGCCTGGAGTGCAATGCGGGATCAGCCCCAGCATTTT. Amino acid sequence: CAWSAMRDQPQHF.

In the case of this clone: At the DNA level, this CDR3 is encoded by other sequences in the same sample as well. This chain joins TRBV30 and TRBJ2-7, with a weak D call TRBD1 (5 bases). The length of the CDR3 is 11 residues. V was trimmed by 2 bases and J by 4 bases, leaving 6 bases between them. CDR1 and CDR2 (germline): GTSNPN, SVGIG (reference sequence). CDR3 nucleotide sequence: TGTGCCTGGAGTACAGGTTACGAGCAGTACTTC. It specifies CAWSTGYEQYF.

The V and J genes are TRBV7-8 and TRBJ2-5, with D possibly being TRBD1 (5 bases). This CDR3 is built from 14 residues. V lost 1 base to trimming and J lost 5 bases, with 11 bases between them. Germline CDR1 SGHVS, CDR2 FQNEAQ. The CDR3 nucleotides are TGTGCCAGCAGCTTAGTCAGGGTGTCGGAGACCCAGTACTTC. It specifies CASSLVRVSETQYF.

V and J are TRBV10-3 and TRBJ1-1; a weak D match, TRBD1 (6 bases). The CDR3 is 16 amino acids. Germline CDR1 ENHRY, CDR2 SYGVKD. Between the trimmed V and J ends, which lost 2 bases and 2 bases, there was a span of 15 bases. CDR3: CAISEPGRGGNTEAFF. The CDR3 region has the DNA TGTGCCATCAGTGAGCCTGGAAGGGGGGGAAACACTGAAGCTTTCTTT.

The chain has TRBV13 and TRBJ2-3; the D is unclear. This CDR3 is 13 amino acids long. V was shortened by 0 bases and J by 11 bases, with 12 bases between the two germline ends. Germline V gene lookup returns CDR1 PRHDT and CDR2 FYEKMQ (reference sequence). The CDR3 loop is CASSLGAGSGQYF. The CDR3 DNA is TGTGCCAGCAGCTTAGGAGCCGGGTCGGGGCAGTATTTT.

This chain connects TRBV9 to TRBJ1-1; tentative D call: TRBD1 (6 bases). The V and J ends lost 3 bases and 8 bases respectively, with 17 bases between them. Germline assignment: CDR1 SGDLS and CDR2 YYNGEE. The CDR3 has 14 amino acids. DNA for the CDR3: TGTGCCAGCAGCGACAACAGGGTTATGACGGAAGCTTTCTTT. Its translation: CASSDNRVMTEAFF.